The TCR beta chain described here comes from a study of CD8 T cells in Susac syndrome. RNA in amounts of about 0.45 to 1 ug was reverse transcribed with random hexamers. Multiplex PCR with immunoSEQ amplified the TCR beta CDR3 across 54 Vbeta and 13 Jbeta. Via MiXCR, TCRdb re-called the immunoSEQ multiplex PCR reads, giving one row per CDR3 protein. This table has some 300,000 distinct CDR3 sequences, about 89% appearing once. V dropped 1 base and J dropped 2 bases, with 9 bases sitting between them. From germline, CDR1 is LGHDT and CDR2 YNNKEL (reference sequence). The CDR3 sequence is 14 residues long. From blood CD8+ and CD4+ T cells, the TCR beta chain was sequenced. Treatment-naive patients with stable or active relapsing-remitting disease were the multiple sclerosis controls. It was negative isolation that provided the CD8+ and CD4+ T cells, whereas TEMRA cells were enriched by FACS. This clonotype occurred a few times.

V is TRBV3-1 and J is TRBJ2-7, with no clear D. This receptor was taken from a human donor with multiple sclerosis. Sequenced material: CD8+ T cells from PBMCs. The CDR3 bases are TGTGCCAGCAGCCAAGTTAGCAGAGCCTACGAGCAGTACTTC. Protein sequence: CASSQVSRAYEQYF.